The 5 T cell receptor beta chains in this list originate from one sample, sequenced in a study of beta chain features in type 1 diabetes. No cognate antigen is known for these TCRs. Study findings and constraints: Shorter TCRB CDR3s, moderately but significantly so, marked every one of the four CD4+ subsets in Type 1 diabetes patients.

The entirety of the isolated RNA underwent reverse transcription, so expressed TCRB transcripts were sequenced. TCRdb keeps only in-frame clones here, not all; method: immunoSEQ multiplex PCR. The data show about 340,000 clones, with roughly 9% seen just once and 1% held by the top ten. The sequencing input was central memory CD4+ T cells from blood. All receptors derive from a man aged 25 to 40 with type 1 diabetes.

The chain is built from TRBV28 and TRBJ1-1, with D unclear. V was clipped by 5 bases and J by 0 bases, with 7 bases between them. Per germline, CDR1 MDHEN and CDR2 SYDVKM. The length of the CDR3 is 13 residues. CDR3: CASSGRLNTEAFF. The CDR3 DNA reads TGTGCCAGCAGTGGACGCTTGAACACTGAAGCTTTCTTT.

This sequence joins TRBV18 and TRBJ1-5; D not resolved. Trimming cost V 3 bases and J 1 base, with 7 bases left between them. Looked up from germline, CDR1 is KGHSH and CDR2 is LQKENI. CDR3 length equals 14 residues. CDR3 loop: CASSPDESNQPQHF. In nucleotides, the CDR3 is TGTGCCAGCTCACCGGATGAAAGCAATCAGCCCCAGCATTTT.

This clone occurred many times. This sequence joins TRBV9 and TRBJ2-1; D remains ambiguous. V dropped 3 bases and J dropped 1 base, with 17 bases sitting between them. This CDR3 spans 17 amino acids. From germline, CDR1 is SGDLS and CDR2 YYNGEE. Here the CDR3 reads CASSDDAPGGSYNEQFF. The CDR3 bases are TGTGCCAGCAGCGATGATGCCCCGGGCGGTTCCTACAATGAGCAGTTCTTC.

The chain uses TRBV5-6 and TRBJ1-4, with D tentatively TRBD1 (5 bases). Trimming removed 4 bases at V and 0 bases at J, with 10 bases between. This CDR3 spans 15 amino acids. CDR1 and CDR2 from the germline V gene are SGHDT and YYEEEE. The CDR3 DNA sequence: TGTGCCAGCAGCGACAGACAGACAACTAATGAAAAACTGTTTTTT. Amino acid sequence: CASSDRQTTNEKLFF.

This clone has only a few counts. The chain carries TRBV9 and TRBJ2-1, with 8 bases that match TRBD1. J was trimmed by 3 bases and V by 3 bases; bases with no gene match: 5. The CDR3 is made up of 15 amino acids. The V gene's germline CDR1 is SGDLS and CDR2 YYNGEE. This CDR3 reads CASSAAGQDYNEQFF. CDR3 coding DNA: TGTGCCAGCAGCGCGGCGGGACAGGACTACAATGAGCAGTTCTTC.